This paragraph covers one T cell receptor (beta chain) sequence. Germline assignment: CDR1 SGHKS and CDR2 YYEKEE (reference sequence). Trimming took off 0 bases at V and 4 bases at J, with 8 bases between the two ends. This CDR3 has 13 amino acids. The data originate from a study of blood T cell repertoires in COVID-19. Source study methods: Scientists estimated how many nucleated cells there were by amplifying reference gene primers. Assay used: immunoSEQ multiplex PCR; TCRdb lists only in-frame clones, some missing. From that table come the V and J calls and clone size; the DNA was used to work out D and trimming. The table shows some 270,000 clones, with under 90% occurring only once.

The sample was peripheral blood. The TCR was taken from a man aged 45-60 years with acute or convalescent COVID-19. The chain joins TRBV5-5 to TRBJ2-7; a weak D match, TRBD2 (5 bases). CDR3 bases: TGTGCCAGCAGCTTGGCCCGGGAATACGAGCAGTACTTC. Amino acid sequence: CASSLAREYEQYF.